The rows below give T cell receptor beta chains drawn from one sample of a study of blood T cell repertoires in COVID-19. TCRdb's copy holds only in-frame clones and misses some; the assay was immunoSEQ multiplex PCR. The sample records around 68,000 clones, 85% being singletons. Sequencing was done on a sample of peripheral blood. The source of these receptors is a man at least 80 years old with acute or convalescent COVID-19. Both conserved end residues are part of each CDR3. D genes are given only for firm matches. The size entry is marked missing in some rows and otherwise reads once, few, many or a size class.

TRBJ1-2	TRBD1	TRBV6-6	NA	TGTGCCAGCAGTCCGGGACAGACCTATGGCTACACCTTC	CASSPGQTYGYTF
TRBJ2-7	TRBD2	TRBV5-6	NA	TGTGCCAGCAGCTTGGGATTCGGGGGGTACGAGCAGTACTTC	CASSLGFGGYEQYF
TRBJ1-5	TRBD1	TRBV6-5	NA	TGTGCCAGCAGTCTACAGGGGCCCAATCAGCCCCAGCATTTT	CASSLQGPNQPQHF
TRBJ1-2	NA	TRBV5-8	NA	TGTGCCAGCAGCAGCCGGGACAACGTCGGCTACACCTTC	CASSSRDNVGYTF
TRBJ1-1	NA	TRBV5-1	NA	TGCGCCAGCAGCCCGGACGGGGGAACTGAAGCTTTCTTT	CASSPDGGTEAFF
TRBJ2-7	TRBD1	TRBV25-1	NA	TGTGCCAGCAGCCCGAGCCCCGGGACAGGGAACTACGAGCAGTACTTC	CASSPSPGTGNYEQYF
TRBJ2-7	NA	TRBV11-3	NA	TGTGCCAGCAGCCTAGCTTGGGGCCGGGACGAGCAGTACTTC	CASSLAWGRDEQYF
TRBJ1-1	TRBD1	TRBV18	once	TGTGCCAGCTCACGACAGGGTGGGGTGAACACTGAAGCTTTCTTT	CASSRQGGVNTEAFF
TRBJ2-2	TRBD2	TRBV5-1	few	TGCGCCAGCAGCTTGGTTCTAGCGGGAACCTCTGCCGGGGAGCTGTTTTTT	CASSLVLAGTSAGELFF
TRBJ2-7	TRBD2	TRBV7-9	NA	TGTGCCAGCAGCCCCCCGGAGACTAGCGGGAGAGGAAGGTACGAGCAGTACTTC	CASSPPETSGRGRYEQYF
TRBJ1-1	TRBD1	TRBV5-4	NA	TGTGCCAGCAGCGTTCAGGGGGTGAACACTGAAGCTTTCTTT	CASSVQGVNTEAFF
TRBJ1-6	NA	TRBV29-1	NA	TGCAGCGTCGGACACCGGAATTCACCCCTCCACTTT	CSVGHRNSPLHF
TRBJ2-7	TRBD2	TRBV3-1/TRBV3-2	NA	TGTGCCAGCCCCGGGAGGGCCGTCTACGAGCAGTACTTC	CASPGRAVYEQYF
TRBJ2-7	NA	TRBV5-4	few	TGTGCCAGCAGCTTCGGACGGGGAGAGCAGTACTTC	CASSFGRGEQYF
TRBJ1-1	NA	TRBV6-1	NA	TGTGCCAGCAGTGAAAGTCGGGCTTTCTTT	CASSESRAFF
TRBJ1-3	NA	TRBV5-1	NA	TGCGCCAGCAGCCGGGACACCTCGGCTGGAAACACCATATATTTT	CASSRDTSAGNTIYF
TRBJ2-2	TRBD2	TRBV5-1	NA	TGCGCCAGCAGCCCCCTAGCGGGAGAGGCCGGGGAGCTGTTTTTT	CASSPLAGEAGELFF
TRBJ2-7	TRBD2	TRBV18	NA	TGTGCCAGCTCACCACCGGCTAGCGGGAGTGGCGAGCAGTACTTC	CASSPPASGSGEQYF
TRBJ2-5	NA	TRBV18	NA	TGTGCCAGCTCTTCAGGGGTAAAAGAGACCCAGTACTTC	CASSSGVKETQYF
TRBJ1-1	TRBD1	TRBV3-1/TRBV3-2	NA	TGTGCCAGCAGCCAAAAGACAGGGTTTGGAGCTTTCTTT	CASSQKTGFGAFF
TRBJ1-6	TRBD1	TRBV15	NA	TGTGCCACCAGCAGAGATACCAGGGGGCGGATAAGCTCACCCCTCCACTTT	CATSRDTRGRISSPLHF
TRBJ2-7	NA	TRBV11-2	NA	TGTGCCAGCGTTGCTAGCGCGAACTCCTACGAGCAGTACTTC	CASVASANSYEQYF
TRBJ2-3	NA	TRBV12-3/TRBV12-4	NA	TGTGCCAGCAGCTTACAGGGTACTACGCAGTATTTT	CASSLQGTTQYF
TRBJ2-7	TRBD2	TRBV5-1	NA	TGCGCCAGCAGCTTCGGGGGGGAACCCTCCTACGAGCAGTACTTC	CASSFGGEPSYEQYF
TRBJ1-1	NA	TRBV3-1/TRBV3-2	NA	TGTGCCAGCAGCCAAGTCGGACTACCTAACACTGAAGCTTTCTTT	CASSQVGLPNTEAFF
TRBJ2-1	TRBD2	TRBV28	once	TGTGCCAGCAGTTACAGGACTAGCGGGACCTCCAATGAGCAGTTCTTC	CASSYRTSGTSNEQFF
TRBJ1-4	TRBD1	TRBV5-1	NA	TGCGCCAGCAGCTGGGACAGTAATGAAAAACTGTTTTTT	CASSWDSNEKLFF
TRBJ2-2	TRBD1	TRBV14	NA	TGTGCCAGCAGTCCCTCCGGGACAGGCAACACCGGGGAGCTGTTTTTT	CASSPSGTGNTGELFF
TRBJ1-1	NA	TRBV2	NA	TGTGCCAGTTTAATTGCCGTTCAGGGGAACACTGAAGCTTTCTTT	CASLIAVQGNTEAFF
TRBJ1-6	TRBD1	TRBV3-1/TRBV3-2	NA	TGTGCCAGCAGCCAAAAAATCCCGTCCGGGACAGGGGAATCACCCCTCCACTTT	CASSQKIPSGTGESPLHF
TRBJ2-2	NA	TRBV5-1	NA	TGCGCCAGCAGCCTGACGCAGGGTGGTACCGGGGAGCTGTTTTTT	CASSLTQGGTGELFF
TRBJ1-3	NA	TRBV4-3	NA	TGCGCCAGCAGCCAGGCCCGGGACAGAAACACCATATATTTT	CASSQARDRNTIYF
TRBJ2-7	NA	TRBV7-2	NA	TGTGCCAGCAGCCTCAGGGTCTCCCCTTCACCGCAGTACTTC	CASSLRVSPSPQYF
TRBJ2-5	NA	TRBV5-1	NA	TGCGCCAGCAGCTCAGCTTGGGGAGTCCAAGAGACCCAGTACTTC	CASSSAWGVQETQYF
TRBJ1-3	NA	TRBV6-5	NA	TGTGCCAGCAGTTACTCGAAGGACAGTGGAAACACCATATATTTT	CASSYSKDSGNTIYF
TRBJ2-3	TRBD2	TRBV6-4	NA	TGTGCCAGCAGTGACTCGGTTTGGGGACTAGGGCCGCAGTATTTT	CASSDSVWGLGPQYF
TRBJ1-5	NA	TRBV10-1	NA	TGCGCCGCCCCTAAGACAGTGTTACAGCCCCAGCATTTT	CAAPKTVLQPQHF
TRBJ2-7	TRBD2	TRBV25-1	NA	TGTGCCAGCAGTGAATTTGGGACTAGCGGATCCTACGAGCAGTACTTC	CASSEFGTSGSYEQYF
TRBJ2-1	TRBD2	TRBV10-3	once	TGTGCCATCAGGGGGTCCGGGACTAGCGGGAGTGGCGACAATGAGCAGTTCTTC	CAIRGSGTSGSGDNEQFF
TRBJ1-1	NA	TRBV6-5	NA	TGTGCCAGCAGTCCCGGAGGGAGGGATACTGAAGCTTTCTTT	CASSPGGRDTEAFF
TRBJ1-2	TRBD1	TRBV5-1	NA	TGCGCCAGCAGCGCAGGACAGGGGAGAAACTATGGCTACACCTTC	CASSAGQGRNYGYTF
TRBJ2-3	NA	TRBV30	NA	TGTGCCTGGAGTGTGCCAGGGACAGATACGCAGTATTTT	CAWSVPGTDTQYF
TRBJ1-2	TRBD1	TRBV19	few	TGTGCCAGTAGTATCCGCCCCGGACAGGCTAACTATGGCTACACCTTC	CASSIRPGQANYGYTF
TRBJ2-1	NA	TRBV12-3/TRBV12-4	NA	TGTGCCAGCAGTTTGTTTGGCCGGCAGTTCTTC	CASSLFGRQFF
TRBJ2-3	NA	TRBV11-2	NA	TGTGCCAGCAGCTCGGACAGCCTCAGCACAGATACGCAGTATTTT	CASSSDSLSTDTQYF
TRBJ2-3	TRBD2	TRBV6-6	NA	TGTGCCAGCAGTCAACTAGCGGGGCCGATGAATACGCAGTATTTT	CASSQLAGPMNTQYF
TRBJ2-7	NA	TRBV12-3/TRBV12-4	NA	TGTGCCAGCAGCCAGGCATCTAGCACACTTAAGTACTTC	CASSQASSTLKYF
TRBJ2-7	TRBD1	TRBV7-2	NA	TGTGCCAGCAGCCAAGCTACAGGGGCGGCCTACGAGCAGTACTTC	CASSQATGAAYEQYF
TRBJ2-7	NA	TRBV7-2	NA	TGTGCCAGCAGCTTAGCGCGGGCGAAGGGCAGCGAGCAGTACTTC	CASSLARAKGSEQYF
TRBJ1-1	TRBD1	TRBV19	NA	TGTGCCAGTAGTTCACAGGGGTTTACTGAAGCTTTCTTT	CASSSQGFTEAFF
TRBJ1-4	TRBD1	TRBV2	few	TGTGCCACCGTGGACAGGGGGCATCCTCGGGCTAATGAAAAACTGTTTTTT	CATVDRGHPRANEKLFF
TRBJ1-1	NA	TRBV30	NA	TGTGCCTGGTCAAGTCGGACTGAAGCTTTCTTT	CAWSSRTEAFF